This record concerns one T cell receptor (beta chain) sequence. These data come from a study of T cells after yellow fever vaccination. Study in general: Fractions with few cells were prepared using SMART-Seq v4 Ultra Low Input.

The CDR3 runs 13 residues. CDR1 LNHDA and CDR2 SQIVND come from the germline V gene (reference sequence). V lost 5 bases to trimming and J lost 9 bases, with 14 bases between them. Using its own MiXCR run on the 5' RACE reads, TCRdb lists one record per CDR3 protein. This sample carries around 590,000 distinct CDR3 sequences, approximately 13% of them seen once, and the ten largest clones take about 15%. The clonotype originates from a young man who received the YFV17D yellow fever vaccine. Sequences were derived from PBMCs, sampled on the day of the yellow fever booster vaccination. The chain carries TRBV19 and TRBJ2-1; possibly TRBD1 for D (6 bases). CDR3 region: CASSLNRESEQFF. The CDR3, as DNA: TGTGCCAGTAGTTTAAACAGGGAGAGTGAGCAGTTCTTC.